The next 9 T cell receptor beta chains were all read from a single sample in a study of early T cells in non-severe SARS-CoV-2 infection. TCRdb redid the calling of the 5' RACE reads with MiXCR, one entry per CDR3 protein. In the table there are 50,000 to 80,000 distinct CDR3 sequences, 4.9% of which are singletons. Sequencing used whole blood. The receptor set was obtained from an adult who was a healthcare worker with PCR-confirmed SARS-CoV-2 infection or an uninfected control (not recorded which).

This clonotype was counted only a few times. This rearrangement joins TRBV7-3 to TRBJ2-2, with D possibly matching TRBD2 (5 bases). Germline lookup yields CDR1 SGHTA and CDR2 FQGTGA. The V and J ends lost 1 base and 7 bases respectively, with 10 bases between them. This CDR3 has 14 amino acids. This CDR3 reads CASSLMRANGELFF. For the CDR3, the DNA is TGTGCCAGCAGCTTAATGAGGGCCAACGGGGAGCTGTTTTTT.

This clonotype has more than one count but fewer than ten. V and J are TRBV3-1 and TRBJ1-2; no reliable D call. The CDR3 spans 13 residues. The germline V gene has CDR1 LGHDT and CDR2 YNNKEL (reference sequence). Trimming cost V 1 base and J 6 bases, with 9 bases left between them. CDR3 sequence (DNA): TGTGCCAGCAGCCAAGGAAGTACAGATGGCTACACCTTC. Its translation is CASSQGSTDGYTF.

This chain joins TRBV7-2 and TRBJ2-1; 7 bases fit TRBD2. CDR1 is SGHTA, CDR2 FQGNSA, per germline. This CDR3 region has 13 residues. Trimming removed 10 bases from V and 6 bases from J; junction bases left unmatched: 9. The CDR3, as DNA: TGTGCCACCCGGGGGGTGGGGACCAATGAGCAGTTCTTC. This codes for CATRGVGTNEQFF.

The J gene is TRBJ2-2, the V gene TRBV5-1; 10 bases fit TRBD2. V was clipped by 6 bases and J by 7 bases; unmatched bases: 12. Germline CDR1 reads SGHRS; CDR2 reads YFSETQ. This CDR3 region has 16 residues. In DNA form, the CDR3 reads TGCGCCAGCAACAAGCGGGAGGGCCCGAAAAACGGGGAGCTGTTTTTT. It translates to CASNKREGPKNGELFF.

This clonotype was counted at least ten times. This chain uses TRBV7-9 with TRBJ2-2; TRBD1 is a possible D gene (5 bases). In germline, CDR1 is SEHNR, CDR2 FQNEAQ (reference sequence). Trimming left V 6 bases short and J 6 bases short, with 17 bases between. This CDR3 has 15 residues. CDR3 DNA sequence: TGTGCCAGCAGGCCAGGGAAGACCGGGCCCGGGGAGCTGTTTTTT. As protein: CASRPGKTGPGELFF.

Comment on this clonotype: A clone one base away is much larger, so this may be a read error. The V and J genes are TRBV4-2 and TRBJ2-7, with D possibly being TRBD1 or TRBD2 (5 bases each). Germline V gives CDR1 LGHNA, CDR2 YNFKEQ. CDR3 length: 15 amino acids. The CDR3 sequence is CVSSQERGAAYEQYF. DNA for the CDR3: TGTGTCAGCAGCCAGGAGCGAGGGGCAGCCTACGAGCAGTACTTC.

This clonotype showed up many times. V and J are TRBV5-8 and TRBJ1-1; D possibly corresponds to TRBD1 (5 bases). The CDR3 contains 14 residues. Per germline, CDR1 SGHTS and CDR2 YDEGEE. Trimming cost V 5 bases and J 1 base, with 12 bases left between them. The CDR3 DNA sequence: TGTGCCAGCAGGGGGGGGAGGAGGAACACTGAAGCTTTCTTT. It translates to CASRGGRRNTEAFF.

The genes are TRBV5-1 and TRBJ1-2; D possibly corresponds to TRBD1 (6 bases). Per germline, CDR1 SGHRS and CDR2 YFSETQ. The V gene lost 4 bases and the J gene lost 8 bases, with 15 bases spanning the gap. CDR3 length equals 13 residues. The chain's CDR3 is CASSLDSMQGYTF. In DNA form, the CDR3 reads TGCGCCAGCAGCCTGGACAGCATGCAGGGCTACACCTTC.

The sample holds many counts of this clonotype. J is TRBJ1-4 and V is TRBV29-1; 7 bases align to TRBD1. The CDR3 length is 14 residues. With 7 bases clipped from V and 5 bases from J, the junction kept 10 bases outside the gene matches. CDR1 and CDR2 (germline): SQVTM, ANQGSEA. CDR3 DNA sequence: TGCAGCGCCGGATATGGGACAGTCAATGAAAAACTGTTTTTT. Its translation: CSAGYGTVNEKLFF.